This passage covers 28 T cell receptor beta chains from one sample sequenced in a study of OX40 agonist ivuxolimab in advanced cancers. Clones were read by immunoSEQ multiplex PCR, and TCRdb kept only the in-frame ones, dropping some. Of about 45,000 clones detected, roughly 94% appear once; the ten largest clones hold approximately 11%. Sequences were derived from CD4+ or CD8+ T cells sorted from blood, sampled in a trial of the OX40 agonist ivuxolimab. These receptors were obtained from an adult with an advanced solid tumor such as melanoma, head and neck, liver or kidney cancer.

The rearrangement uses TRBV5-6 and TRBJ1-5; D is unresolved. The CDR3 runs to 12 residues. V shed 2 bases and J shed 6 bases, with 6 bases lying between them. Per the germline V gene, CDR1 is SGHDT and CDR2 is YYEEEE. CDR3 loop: CASSFNRQPQHF. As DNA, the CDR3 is TGTGCCAGCAGCTTTAACCGTCAGCCCCAGCATTTT.

CDR3 sequence (DNA): TGTGCCAGCAGCGTAGCTACACAGGGGGCGAACACCGGGGAGCTGTTTTTT. The encoded protein is CASSVATQGANTGELFF. The chain combines TRBV9 with TRBJ2-2, with 8 positions matching TRBD1. Germline V gene lookup returns CDR1 SGDLS and CDR2 YYNGEE. Trimming took 0 bases from V and 0 from J; bases not matched to a gene: 4. CDR3 length: 17 amino acids. Based on the CDR3 plus reference TRBV9 and TRBJ2-2, the full variable domain is DSGVTQTPKHLITATGQRVTLRCSPRSGDLSVYWYQQSLDQGLQFLIQYYNGEERAKGNILERFSAQQFPDLHSELNLSSLELGDSALYFCASSVATQGANTGELFFGEGSRLTVL.

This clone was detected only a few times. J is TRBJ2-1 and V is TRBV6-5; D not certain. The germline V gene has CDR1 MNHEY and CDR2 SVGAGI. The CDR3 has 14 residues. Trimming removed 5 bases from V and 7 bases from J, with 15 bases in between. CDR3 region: CASSHPEWVNEQFF. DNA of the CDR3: TGTGCCAGCAGTCACCCAGAATGGGTGAATGAGCAGTTCTTC.

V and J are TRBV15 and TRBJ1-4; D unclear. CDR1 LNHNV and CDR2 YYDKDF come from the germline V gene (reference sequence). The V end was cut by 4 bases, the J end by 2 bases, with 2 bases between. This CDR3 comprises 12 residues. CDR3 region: CATSKTNEKLFF. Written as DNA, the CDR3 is TGTGCCACCAGCAAGACTAATGAAAAACTGTTTTTT.

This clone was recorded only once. In nucleotides, the CDR3 is TGTGCCTGGAGTGTGACACAGGGATACACTGAAGCTTTCTTT. Translation: CAWSVTQGYTEAFF. The chain carries TRBV30 and TRBJ1-1; possible D gene TRBD1, 6 bases. Per the germline V gene, CDR1 is GTSNPN and CDR2 is SVGIG (reference sequence). CDR3 length: 14 amino acids. Trimming took 0 bases from V and 3 from J, leaving 11 bases between them.

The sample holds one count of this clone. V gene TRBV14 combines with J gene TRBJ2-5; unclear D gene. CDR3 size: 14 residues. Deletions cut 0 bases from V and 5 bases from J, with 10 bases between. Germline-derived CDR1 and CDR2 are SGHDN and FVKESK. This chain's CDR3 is CASSQDLGWETQYF. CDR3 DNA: TGTGCCAGCAGCCAAGATTTAGGGTGGGAGACCCAGTACTTC. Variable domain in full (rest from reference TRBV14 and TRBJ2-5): EAGVTQFPSHSVIEKGQTVTLRCDPISGHDNLYWYRRVMGKEIKFLLHFVKESKQDESGMPNNRFLAERTGGTYSTLKVQPAELEDSGVYFCASSQDLGWETQYFGPGTRLLVL.

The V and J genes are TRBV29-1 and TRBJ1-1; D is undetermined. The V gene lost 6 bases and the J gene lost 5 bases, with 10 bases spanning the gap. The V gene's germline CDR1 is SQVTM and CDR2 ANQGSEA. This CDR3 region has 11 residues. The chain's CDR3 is CSVLAWTEAFF. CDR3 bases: TGCAGCGTCCTCGCCTGGACTGAAGCTTTCTTT.

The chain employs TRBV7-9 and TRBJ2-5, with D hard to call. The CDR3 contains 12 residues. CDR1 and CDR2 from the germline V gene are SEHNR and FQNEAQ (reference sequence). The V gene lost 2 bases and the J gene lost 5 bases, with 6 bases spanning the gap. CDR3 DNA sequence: TGTGCCAGCAGCTTACTGAGGGAGACCCAGTACTTC. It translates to CASSLLRETQYF.

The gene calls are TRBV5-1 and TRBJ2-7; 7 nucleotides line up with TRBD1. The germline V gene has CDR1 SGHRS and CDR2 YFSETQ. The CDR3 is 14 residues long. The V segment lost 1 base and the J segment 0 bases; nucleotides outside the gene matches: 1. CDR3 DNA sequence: TGCGCCAGCAGCTTGACAGGGGTCTCCTACGAGCAGTACTTC. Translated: CASSLTGVSYEQYF.

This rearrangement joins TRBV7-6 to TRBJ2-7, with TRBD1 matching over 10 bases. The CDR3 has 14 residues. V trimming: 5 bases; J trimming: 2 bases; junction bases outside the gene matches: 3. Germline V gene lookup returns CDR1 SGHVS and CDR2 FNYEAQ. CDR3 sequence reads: CASSQGTGAYEQYF. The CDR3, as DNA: TGTGCCAGCAGCCAAGGGACAGGGGCCTACGAGCAGTACTTC.

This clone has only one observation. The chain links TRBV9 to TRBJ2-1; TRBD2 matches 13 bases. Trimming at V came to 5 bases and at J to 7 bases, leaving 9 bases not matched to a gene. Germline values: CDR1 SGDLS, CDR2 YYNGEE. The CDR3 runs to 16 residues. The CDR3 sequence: CASSDTSGRAINEQFF. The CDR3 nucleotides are TGTGCCAGCAGTGACACTAGCGGGAGGGCCATAAATGAGCAGTTCTTC.

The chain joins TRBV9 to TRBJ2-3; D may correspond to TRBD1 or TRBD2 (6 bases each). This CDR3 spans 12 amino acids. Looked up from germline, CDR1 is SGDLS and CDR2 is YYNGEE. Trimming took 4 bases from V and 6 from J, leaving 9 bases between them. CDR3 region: CASSRRGDTQYF. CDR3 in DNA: TGTGCCAGCAGCCGGAGGGGGGATACGCAGTATTTT. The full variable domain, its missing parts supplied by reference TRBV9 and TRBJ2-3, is DSGVTQTPKHLITATGQRVTLRCSPRSGDLSVYWYQQSLDQGLQFLIQYYNGEERAKGNILERFSAQQFPDLHSELNLSSLELGDSALYFCASSRRGDTQYFGPGTRLTVL.

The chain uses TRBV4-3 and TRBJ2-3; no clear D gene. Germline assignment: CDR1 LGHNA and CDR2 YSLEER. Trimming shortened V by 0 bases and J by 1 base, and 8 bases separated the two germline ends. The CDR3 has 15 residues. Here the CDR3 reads CASSQDRQGTDTQYF. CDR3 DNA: TGCGCCAGCAGCCAAGATAGGCAGGGCACAGATACGCAGTATTTT.

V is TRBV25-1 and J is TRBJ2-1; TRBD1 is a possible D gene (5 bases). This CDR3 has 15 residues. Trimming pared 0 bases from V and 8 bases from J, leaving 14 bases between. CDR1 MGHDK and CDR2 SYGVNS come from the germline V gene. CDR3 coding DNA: TGTGCCAGCAGTGAATATATACAGGTGATCGATGAGCAGTTCTTC. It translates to CASSEYIQVIDEQFF.

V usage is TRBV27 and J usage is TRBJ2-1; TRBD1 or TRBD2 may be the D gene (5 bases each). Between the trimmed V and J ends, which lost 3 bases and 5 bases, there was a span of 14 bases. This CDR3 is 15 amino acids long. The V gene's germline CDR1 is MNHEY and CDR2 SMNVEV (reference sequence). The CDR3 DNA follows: TGTGCCAGCAGTTTCCGGGACCTTAGGAACAATGAGCAGTTCTTC. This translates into CASSFRDLRNNEQFF.

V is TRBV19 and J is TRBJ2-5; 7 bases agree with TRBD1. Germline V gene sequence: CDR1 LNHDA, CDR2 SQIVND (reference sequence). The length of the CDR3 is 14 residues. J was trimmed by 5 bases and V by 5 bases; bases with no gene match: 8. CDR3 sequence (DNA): TGTGCCAGTAGTCCGACAGGGTTCCGGGAGACCCAGTACTTC. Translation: CASSPTGFRETQYF.

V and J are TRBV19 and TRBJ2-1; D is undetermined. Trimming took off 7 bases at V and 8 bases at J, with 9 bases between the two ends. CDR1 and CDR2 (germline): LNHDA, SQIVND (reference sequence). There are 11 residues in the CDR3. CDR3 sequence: CASKYGYEQFF. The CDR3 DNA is TGTGCCAGTAAATATGGTTATGAGCAGTTCTTC.

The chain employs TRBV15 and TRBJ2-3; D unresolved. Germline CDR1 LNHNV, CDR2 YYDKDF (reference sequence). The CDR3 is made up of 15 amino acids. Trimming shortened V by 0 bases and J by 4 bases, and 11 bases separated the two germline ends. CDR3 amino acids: CATSRDLAAADTQYF. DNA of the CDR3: TGTGCCACCAGCAGAGATCTCGCGGCCGCAGATACGCAGTATTTT.

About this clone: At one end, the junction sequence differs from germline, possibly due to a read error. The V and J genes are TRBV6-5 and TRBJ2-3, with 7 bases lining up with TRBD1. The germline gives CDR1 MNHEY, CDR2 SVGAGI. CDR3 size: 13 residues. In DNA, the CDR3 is TGTGCCAGCAGACCTACATGGGACAGCCGCTGGGATTTT. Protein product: CASRPTWDSRWDF.

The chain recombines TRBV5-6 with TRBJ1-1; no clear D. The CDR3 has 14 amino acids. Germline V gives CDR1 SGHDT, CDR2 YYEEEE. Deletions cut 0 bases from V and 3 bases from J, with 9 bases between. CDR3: CASSLAGLDTEAFF. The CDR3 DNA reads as TGTGCCAGCAGCTTGGCTGGCCTAGACACTGAAGCTTTCTTT.

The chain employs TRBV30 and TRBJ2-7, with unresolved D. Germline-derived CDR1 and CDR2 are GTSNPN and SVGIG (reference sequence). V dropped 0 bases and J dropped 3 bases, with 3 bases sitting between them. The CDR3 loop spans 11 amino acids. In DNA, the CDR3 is TGTGCCTGGAGTGTACTCTACGAGCAGTACTTC. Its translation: CAWSVLYEQYF.

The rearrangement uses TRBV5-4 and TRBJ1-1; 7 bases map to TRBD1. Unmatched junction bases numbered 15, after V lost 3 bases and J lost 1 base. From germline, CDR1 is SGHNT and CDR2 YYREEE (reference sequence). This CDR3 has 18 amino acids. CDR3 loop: CASSSVVGGITANTEAFF. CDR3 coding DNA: TGTGCCAGCAGCTCCGTGGTAGGGGGCATAACTGCGAACACTGAAGCTTTCTTT.

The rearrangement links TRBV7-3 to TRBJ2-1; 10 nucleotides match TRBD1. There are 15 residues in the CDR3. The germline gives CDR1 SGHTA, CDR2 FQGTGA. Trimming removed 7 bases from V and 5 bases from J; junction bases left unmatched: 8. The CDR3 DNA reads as TGTGCCAGCACCCTGGGACAGGGGCCCAACAATGAGCAGTTCTTC. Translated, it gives CASTLGQGPNNEQFF.

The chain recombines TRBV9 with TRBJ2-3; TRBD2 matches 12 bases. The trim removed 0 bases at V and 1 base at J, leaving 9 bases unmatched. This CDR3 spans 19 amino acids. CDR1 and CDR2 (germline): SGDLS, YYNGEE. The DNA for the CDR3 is TGTGCCAGCAGCGTAGGGACTAGCGGGACCTTGGCTGGCACAGATACGCAGTATTTT. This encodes CASSVGTSGTLAGTDTQYF.

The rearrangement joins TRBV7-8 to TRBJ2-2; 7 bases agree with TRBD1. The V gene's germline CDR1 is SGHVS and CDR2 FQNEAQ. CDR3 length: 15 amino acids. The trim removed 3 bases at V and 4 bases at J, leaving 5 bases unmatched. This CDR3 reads CASSFPTGSTGELFF. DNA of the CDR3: TGTGCCAGCAGCTTCCCGACAGGGAGCACCGGGGAGCTGTTTTTT.

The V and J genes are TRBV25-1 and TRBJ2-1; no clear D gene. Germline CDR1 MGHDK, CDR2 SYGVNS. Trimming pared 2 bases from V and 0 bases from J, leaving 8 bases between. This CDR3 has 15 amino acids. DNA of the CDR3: TGTGCCAGCAGTGAAATGATGAGCTCCTACAATGAGCAGTTCTTC. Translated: CASSEMMSSYNEQFF.

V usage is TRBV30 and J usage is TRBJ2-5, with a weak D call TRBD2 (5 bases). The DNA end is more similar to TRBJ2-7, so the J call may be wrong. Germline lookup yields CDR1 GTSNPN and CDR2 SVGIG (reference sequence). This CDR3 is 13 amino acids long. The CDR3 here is CAWRASGRYEQYF. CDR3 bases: TGTGCCTGGAGAGCCAGCGGCCGGTACGAGCAGTACTTC.

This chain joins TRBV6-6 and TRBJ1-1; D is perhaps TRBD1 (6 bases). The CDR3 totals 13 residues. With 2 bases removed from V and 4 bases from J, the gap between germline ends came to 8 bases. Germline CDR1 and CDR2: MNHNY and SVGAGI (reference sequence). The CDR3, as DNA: TGTGCCAGCAGTTACGGAGGGGGCACTGAAGCTTTCTTT. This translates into CASSYGGGTEAFF.